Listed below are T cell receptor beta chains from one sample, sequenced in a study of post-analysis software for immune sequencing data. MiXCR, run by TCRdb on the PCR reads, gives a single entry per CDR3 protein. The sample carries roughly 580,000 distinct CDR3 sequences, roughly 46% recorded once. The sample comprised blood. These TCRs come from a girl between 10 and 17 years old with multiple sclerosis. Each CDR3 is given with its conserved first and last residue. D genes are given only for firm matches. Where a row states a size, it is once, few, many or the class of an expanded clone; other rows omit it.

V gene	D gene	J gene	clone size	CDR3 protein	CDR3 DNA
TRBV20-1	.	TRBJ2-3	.	CSAGSREIGTDTQYF	TGCAGTGCTGGATCCCGGGAGATTGGCACAGATACGCAGTATTTT
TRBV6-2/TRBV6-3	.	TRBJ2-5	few	CASTIGFGTQYF	TGTGCCAGCACCATAGGATTCGGGACCCAGTACTTC
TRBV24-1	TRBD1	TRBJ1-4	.	CATSDRTGQGLFF	TGTGCCACCAGTGATCGGACAGGGCAAGGACTGTTTTTT
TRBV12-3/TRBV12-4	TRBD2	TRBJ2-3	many	CASRGTSGSTDTQYF	TGTGCCAGCAGGGGGACTAGCGGGAGTACAGATACGCAGTATTTT
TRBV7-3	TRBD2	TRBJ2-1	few	CASSPMGGGMDEQFF	TGTGCCAGCAGCCCCATGGGCGGGGGTATGGATGAGCAGTTCTTC
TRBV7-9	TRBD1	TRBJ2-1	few	CASSLAQSIGTGVYNEQFF	TGTGCCAGCAGCTTAGCGCAGAGTATCGGGACAGGGGTCTACAATGAGCAGTTCTTC
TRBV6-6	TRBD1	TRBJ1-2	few	CASSPRDSSRFYGYTF	TGTGCCAGCAGTCCGCGGGACAGCTCACGTTTCTATGGCTACACCTTC
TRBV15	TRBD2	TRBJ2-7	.	CATSKGGASGGIYEQYF	TGTGCCACCAGCAAAGGAGGGGCTAGCGGGGGGATCTACGAGCAGTACTTC
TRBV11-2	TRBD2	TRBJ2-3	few	CASSRSGADTQYF	TGTGCCAGCAGCCGTAGCGGGGCGGATACGCAGTATTTT
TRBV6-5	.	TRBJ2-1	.	CASSRDGDYNEQFF	TGTGCCAGCAGTAGGGACGGGGATTACAATGAGCAGTTCTTC
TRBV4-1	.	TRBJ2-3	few	CASSHTDLEGTQYF	TGCGCCAGCAGCCACACGGACTTGGAAGGTACGCAGTATTTT
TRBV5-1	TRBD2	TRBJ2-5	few	CASSLEPGTSGQYF	TGCGCCAGCAGCTTGGAACCCGGGACTAGCGGGCAGTACTTC
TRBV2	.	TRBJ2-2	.	CASTNAGELFF	TGTGCCAGTACGAACGCCGGGGAGCTGTTTTTT
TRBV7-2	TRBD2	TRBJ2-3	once	CASSFPGGGPDTQYF	TGTGCCAGCAGCTTCCCGGGCGGGGGGCCGGATACGCAGTATTTT
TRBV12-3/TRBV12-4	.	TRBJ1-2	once	CASSLDLLADNYGYTF	TGTGCCAGCAGTTTAGATTTGCTGGCAGATAACTATGGCTACACCTTC
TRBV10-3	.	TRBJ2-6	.	CAIRGQGTLFSSGANVLTF	TGTGCCATCAGGGGGCAGGGGACTTTGTTTTCTAGTGGGGCCAACGTCCTGACTTTC
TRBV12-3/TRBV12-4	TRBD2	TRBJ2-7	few	CASSARLAGVTYEQYF	TGTGCCAGCAGTGCTAGACTAGCAGGAGTTACCTACGAGCAGTACTTC
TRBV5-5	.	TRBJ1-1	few	CASSLVPREATEAFF	TGTGCCAGCAGCTTGGTCCCTCGAGAGGCCACTGAAGCTTTCTTT
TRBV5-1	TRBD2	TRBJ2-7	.	CASSLMSGTYEQYF	TGCGCCAGCAGCTTAATGAGCGGGACCTACGAGCAGTACTTC
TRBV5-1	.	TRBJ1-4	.	CASSLKGLGVDEKLFF	TGCGCCAGCAGCTTGAAAGGGCTGGGGGTGGATGAAAAACTGTTTTTT
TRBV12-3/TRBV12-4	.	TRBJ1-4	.	CASSARANEKLFF	TGTGCCAGCAGTGCCAGGGCTAATGAAAAACTGTTTTTT
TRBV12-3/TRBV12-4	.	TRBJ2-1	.	CASSASASYNEQFF	TGTGCCAGCTCAGCCTCGGCCAGCTACAATGAGCAGTTCTTC
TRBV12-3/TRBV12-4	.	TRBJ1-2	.	CASSFQAPLHPNYGYTF	TGTGCCAGCAGTTTTCAGGCCCCCCTACATCCTAACTATGGCTACACCTTC
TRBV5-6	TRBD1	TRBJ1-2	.	CASSIGQGRTGGYTF	TGTGCCAGCAGTATAGGACAGGGCCGTACTGGTGGCTACACCTTC
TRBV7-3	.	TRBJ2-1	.	CASSGAGPLKQFF	TGTGCCAGCAGCGGCGCCGGGCCCCTAAAGCAGTTCTTC
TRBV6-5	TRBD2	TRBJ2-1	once	CASSSTASGLAHEQFF	TGTGCCAGCAGTTCTACGGCCTCGGGACTAGCCCATGAGCAGTTCTTC
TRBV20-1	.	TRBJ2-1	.	CSDRPGDEQFF	TGCAGTGACAGGCCTGGGGATGAGCAGTTCTTC
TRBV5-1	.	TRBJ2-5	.	CASRQRREETQYF	TGCGCCAGCAGACAGCGGCGTGAAGAGACCCAGTACTTC
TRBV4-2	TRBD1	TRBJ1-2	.	CASSQVGRDSVLGYTF	TGTGCCAGCAGCCAAGTGGGGCGGGACAGCGTTCTCGGCTACACCTTC
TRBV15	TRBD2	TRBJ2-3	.	CATSQGFASGGSTDTQYF	TGTGCCACCAGCCAAGGTTTCGCTAGCGGGGGGAGCACAGATACGCAGTATTTT
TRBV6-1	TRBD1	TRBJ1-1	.	CASSARTGGFTEAFF	TGTGCCAGCAGTGCCCGGACAGGCGGGTTCACTGAAGCTTTCTTT
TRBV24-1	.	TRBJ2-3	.	CATSDWRTTDTQYF	TGTGCCACCAGTGACTGGCGGACCACAGATACGCAGTATTTT
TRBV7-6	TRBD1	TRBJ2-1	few	CASSLAGQNQQQFF	TGTGCCAGCAGCTTAGCGGGACAGAATCAACAGCAGTTCTTC
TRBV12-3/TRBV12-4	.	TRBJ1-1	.	CASTLGGAEAFF	TGTGCCAGCACATTAGGGGGAGCTGAAGCTTTCTTT
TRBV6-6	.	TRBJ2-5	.	CASTLLGQLQETQYF	TGTGCCAGCACCCTACTCGGACAGCTCCAAGAGACCCAGTACTTC
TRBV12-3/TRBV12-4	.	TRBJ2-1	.	CASSLPGQQETQFF	TGTGCCAGCAGCCTACCGGGACAACAAGAGACCCAGTTCTTC
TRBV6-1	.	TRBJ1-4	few	CASTRTATATNEKLFF	TGTGCCAGCACAAGGACGGCAACAGCAACTAATGAAAAACTGTTTTTT
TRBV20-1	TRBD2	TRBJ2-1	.	CSARGGTSGHNEQFF	TGCAGTGCTAGAGGTGGGACTAGCGGCCACAATGAGCAGTTCTTC
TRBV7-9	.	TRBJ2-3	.	CASSGRVLAPVADTQYF	TGTGCCAGCAGCGGACGGGTACTAGCCCCGGTAGCAGATACGCAGTATTTT
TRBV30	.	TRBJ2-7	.	CAWGKPYEQYF	TGTGCCTGGGGGAAACCCTACGAGCAGTACTTC